The 30 T cell receptor beta chains presented below share a single source sample, sequenced in a study of T-cell memory formation after mild COVID-19. Each CDR3 protein is one row after TCRdb ran MiXCR on the 5' RACE reads. Of under 300,000 distinct CDR3 sequences in the sample, 7% to 10% were seen once. Sample: PBMCs or a T cell subset sorted from them (not recorded which). The origin of the receptors is a man between 18 and 29 years old who had mild COVID-19 (a few samples of this study predate the infection). Cell type and time point are not known.

This clonotype was counted between two and nine times. The J gene is TRBJ1-5, the V gene TRBV12-3 or TRBV12-4; tentative D call: TRBD1 (5 bases). Deletions cut 6 bases from V and 2 bases from J, with 11 bases between. This CDR3 comprises 14 residues. CDR3 coding DNA: TGTGCCAGCAGGGACAATTCCGGCAATCAGCCCCAGCATTTT. This sequence encodes CASRDNSGNQPQHF.

This clonotype was observed many times. The chain carries TRBV11-2 and TRBJ1-5; no clear D. The CDR3 spans 14 residues. V lost 1 base to trimming and J lost 5 bases, with 9 bases between them. The V gene's germline CDR1 is SGHAT and CDR2 FQNNGV. CDR3 DNA: TGTGCCAGCAGCTTAGGGGTAGGCGATCAGCCCCAGCATTTT. This codes for CASSLGVGDQPQHF.

This rearrangement joins TRBV30 to TRBJ2-3; D gene uncertain. Germline values: CDR1 GTSNPN, CDR2 SVGIG (reference sequence). The CDR3 spans 14 residues. The V and J ends lost 7 bases and 4 bases respectively, with 18 bases between them. The CDR3 bases are TGTGCCTCGGCCGGTGAGAGGTGGGCAGATACGCAGTATTTT. Translated, it gives CASAGERWADTQYF. Combining the CDR3 with reference TRBV30 and TRBJ2-3 gives the whole variable domain SQTIHQWPATLVQPVGSPLSLECTVEGTSNPNLYWYRQAAGRGLQLLFYSVGIGQISSEVPQNLSASRPQDRQFILSSKKLLLSDSGFYLCASAGERWADTQYFGPGTRLTVL.

At least ten counts were recorded for this clonotype. DNA of the CDR3: TGCGCCAGCAGGAAACAGGGGAACACCGGGGAGCTGTTTTTT. Amino acid sequence: CASRKQGNTGELFF. The chain joins TRBV5-1 to TRBJ2-2; TRBD1 is a possible D gene (6 bases). CDR1 and CDR2 from the germline V gene are SGHRS and YFSETQ. The V end lost 5 bases, the J end lost 1 base, and 9 bases lay between the germline ends. The CDR3 covers 14 residues.

This sequence joins TRBV7-9 and TRBJ1-1; no clear D gene. Germline V gene lookup returns CDR1 SEHNR and CDR2 FQNEAQ (reference sequence). With 4 bases removed from V and 8 bases from J, the gap between germline ends came to 11 bases. This CDR3 comprises 12 residues. The CDR3 sequence: CASSYKTQEAFF. In DNA form, the CDR3 reads TGTGCCAGCAGCTATAAGACTCAGGAAGCTTTCTTT.

In this sample, this clonotype turned up many times. J is TRBJ2-7 and V is TRBV6-2 or TRBV6-3; 7 bases are shared with TRBD1. The V segment lost 5 bases and the J segment 6 bases; nucleotides outside the gene matches: 7. Germline values: CDR1 MNHEY, CDR2 SVGEGT. The CDR3 runs to 13 residues. The CDR3 sequence: CASSLQDRVEQYV. Written as DNA, the CDR3 is TGTGCCAGCAGTCTTCAAGACAGGGTCGAGCAGTACGTC.

This clonotype was counted ten times or more. The V call is TRBV18, the J call TRBJ2-7; 8 nucleotides match TRBD1. The V and J ends lost 3 bases and 2 bases, in that order; junction bases with no gene match: 3. The CDR3 spans 14 residues. Germline V CDR1 and CDR2: KGHSH, LQKENI. The CDR3 here is CASSPRQGTYEQYV. Here the CDR3 DNA reads TGTGCCAGCTCACCCAGACAGGGGACCTACGAGCAGTACGTC.

The J gene is TRBJ1-1, the V gene TRBV7-2, with 8 bases lining up with TRBD1. This CDR3 spans 16 amino acids. With V trimmed by 5 bases and J by 4 bases, 12 bases remained unmatched. Germline CDR1 is SGHTA and CDR2 is FQGNSA. The CDR3 nucleotides read TGTGCCAGCAGCCTCCGATTGGACAGGGAGGGCACTGAAGCTTTCTTT. Translated: CASSLRLDREGTEAFF.

The chain employs TRBV10-3 and TRBJ2-3; no clear D. The germline gives CDR1 ENHRY, CDR2 SYGVKD. With 7 bases removed from V and 1 base from J, the gap between germline ends came to 9 bases. The CDR3 consists of 13 residues. The CDR3 sequence is CAIMGTGTDTQYF. The CDR3 DNA reads as TGTGCCATCATGGGCACCGGCACAGATACGCAGTATTTT.

In its sample, this clonotype was seen a few times. This chain joins TRBV6-5 and TRBJ2-5, with D uncertain. The germline V and J ends were trimmed by 0 bases and 2 bases, with 4 bases remaining between them. Germline assignment: CDR1 MNHEY and CDR2 SVGAGI. CDR3 length equals 13 residues. The CDR3 loop reads CASSYSRQETQYF. The CDR3 DNA follows: TGTGCCAGCAGTTACTCCAGGCAAGAGACCCAGTACTTC.

This clonotype was counted a few times. The V and J genes are TRBV7-6 and TRBJ1-1; perhaps TRBD1 as D (5 bases). Germline V lookup: CDR1 SGHVS, CDR2 FNYEAQ. V was cut by 4 bases and J by 0 bases, with 9 bases left in between. The CDR3 consists of 14 residues. This chain's CDR3 is CASSSWDLNTEAFF. The CDR3 DNA is TGTGCCAGCAGCTCCTGGGACTTGAACACTGAAGCTTTCTTT.

The chain recombines TRBV2 with TRBJ2-7; D ambiguous. Germline CDR1 reads SNHLY; CDR2 reads FYNNEI. CDR3 size: 14 residues. Trimming took 10 bases from V and 1 from J, leaving 17 bases between them. The CDR3, as DNA: TGTGCCACCATCCCCTGGACCAGTTCCTACGAGCAGTACTTC. Its protein is CATIPWTSSYEQYF. Drawing the rest from reference TRBV2 and TRBJ2-7, the complete variable domain is EPEVTQTPSHQVTQMGQEVILRCVPISNHLYFYWYRQILGQKVEFLVSFYNNEISEKSEIFDDQFSVERPDGSNFTLKIRSTKLEDSAMYFCATIPWTSSYEQYFGPGTRLTVT.

This clonotype has more than one count but fewer than ten. This sequence joins TRBV5-6 and TRBJ2-5; 9 nucleotides agree with TRBD2. The CDR3 totals 15 residues. The J segment lost 7 bases and the V segment lost 0 bases, leaving 7 bases of the junction unmatched. Looked up from germline, CDR1 is SGHDT and CDR2 is YYEEEE. The CDR3: CASSLVLAGVTTQYF. The CDR3 DNA sequence: TGTGCCAGCAGCTTGGTCTTAGCGGGGGTGACGACCCAGTACTTC.

The chain uses TRBV12-3 or TRBV12-4 and TRBJ2-1; D is perhaps TRBD1 (5 bases). Trimming took off 6 bases at V and 11 bases at J, with 11 bases between the two ends. The CDR3 contains 11 residues. The CDR3 region has the DNA TGTGCCAGCAGACGACAGACCCAGCAGTTCTTC. The encoded protein is CASRRQTQQFF.

The V call is TRBV7-3, the J call TRBJ2-2; TRBD2 aligns across 11 bases. This CDR3 comprises 17 residues. Germline V gene lookup returns CDR1 SGHTA and CDR2 FQGTGA. With 5 bases clipped from V and 6 bases from J, the junction kept 11 bases outside the gene matches. CDR3 in DNA: TGTGCCAGCAGCCCCCGGGGTCTGACTAGCGGGGCCGGGGAGCTGTTTTTT. It is translated as CASSPRGLTSGAGELFF.

This rearrangement joins TRBV7-9 to TRBJ2-7; D might be TRBD2 (6 bases). The CDR3 consists of 15 residues. The V and J ends lost 1 base and 2 bases respectively, with 12 bases between them. Germline V gives CDR1 SEHNR, CDR2 FQNEAQ (reference sequence). This CDR3 is CASSLGHGGPYEQYF. In DNA form, the CDR3 reads TGTGCCAGCAGCTTAGGCCACGGGGGTCCCTACGAGCAGTACTTC.

This clonotype was recorded many times. This sequence joins TRBV20-1 and TRBJ1-5; 9 nucleotides match TRBD1. Germline CDR1 DFQATT, CDR2 SNEGSKA (reference sequence). J was trimmed by 6 bases and V by 3 bases; bases with no gene match: 6. This CDR3 has 14 residues. CDR3 in amino acids: CSARGDRDVQPQHF. CDR3 nucleotide sequence: TGCAGTGCTAGGGGGGACAGGGATGTTCAGCCCCAGCATTTT.

This clonotype was seen a handful of times. The chain has TRBV4-2 and TRBJ1-6; D may be TRBD1 (5 bases). This CDR3 contains 14 residues. Germline V lookup: CDR1 LGHNA, CDR2 YNFKEQ. The V end was cut by 1 base, the J end by 8 bases, with 9 bases between. The CDR3: CASSQGGPYSPLHF. The DNA for the CDR3 is TGTGCCAGCAGCCAAGGGGGCCCGTATTCACCCCTCCACTTT.

The chain is built from TRBV29-1 and TRBJ2-1; 14 bases are a match to TRBD2. CDR1 and CDR2 from the germline V gene are SQVTM and ANQGSEA. CDR3 length equals 16 residues. Written as DNA, the CDR3 is TGCAGTATGACTAGCGGGGGGGCTAGCTCCTACAATGAGCAGTTCTTC. Translating it yields CSMTSGGASSYNEQFF.

This clonotype was recorded a few times. The V gene is TRBV6-2 or TRBV6-3, the J gene TRBJ2-3; weak D call: TRBD1 (6 bases). Germline CDR1 is MNHEY and CDR2 is SVGEGT. The CDR3 is 14 amino acids. V lost 7 bases and J lost 2, with 13 bases in between. CDR3 nucleotides: TGTGCCAGCATGGGGGCAGGGTACACAGATACGCAGTATTTT. Encoded protein: CASMGAGYTDTQYF.

The rearrangement joins TRBV6-2 or TRBV6-3 to TRBJ1-1, with 7 bases matching TRBD1. Trimming at V came to 2 bases and at J to 5 bases, leaving 8 bases not matched to a gene. The length of the CDR3 is 15 residues. Germline V gene data show CDR1 as MNHEY and CDR2 as SVGEGT. The CDR3 protein is CASSYHTTGKTEAFF. CDR3 in DNA: TGTGCCAGCAGTTACCACACGACAGGGAAAACTGAAGCTTTCTTT.

The chain employs TRBV10-1 and TRBJ2-7; D is unclear. The germline V gene has CDR1 WNHNN and CDR2 SYGVQD (reference sequence). The length of the CDR3 is 15 residues. The V gene lost 2 bases and the J gene lost 0 bases, with 11 bases spanning the gap. CDR3 DNA sequence: TGCGCCAGCAGTGAGCGGCCAGCTCTCTCCTACGAGCAGTACGTC. Amino acid sequence: CASSERPALSYEQYV.

This clonotype was counted ten times or more. The V call is TRBV5-1, the J call TRBJ2-5, with D perhaps TRBD1 (5 bases). The germline V gene encodes CDR1 SGHRS and CDR2 YFSETQ. This CDR3 spans 16 amino acids. V was shortened by 5 bases and J by 0 bases, with 17 bases between the two germline ends. This CDR3 reads CASSLGRYEYQETQYF. CDR3 nucleotides: TGCGCCAGCAGTCTGGGGCGGTACGAGTACCAAGAGACCCAGTACTTC.

This clonotype turned up a few times. The J gene is TRBJ2-3, the V gene TRBV6-6, with D perhaps TRBD2 (5 bases). V shed 0 bases and J shed 8 bases, with 9 bases lying between them. Germline loops: CDR1 MNHNY, CDR2 SVGAGI (reference sequence). CDR3 size: 13 residues. The CDR3 DNA reads as TGTGCCAGCAGTTACTCGACCGGACTTACGCAGTATTTT. Translating it yields CASSYSTGLTQYF.

V usage is TRBV5-1 and J usage is TRBJ2-2, with a weak D call TRBD2 (6 bases). The germline CDR1 and CDR2 sequences are SGHRS and YFSETQ. The CDR3 totals 14 residues. Trimming took 7 bases from V and 5 from J, leaving 15 bases between them. The CDR3 region has the DNA TGCGCCAGCCTGGAGGGATATGAAACCGGGGAGCTGTTTTTT. Translating gives CASLEGYETGELFF.

The chain has TRBV7-9 and TRBJ1-6; 7 bases agree with TRBD1. The CDR3 consists of 13 residues. The ends lost 5 bases at V and 14 bases at J; junction bases unmatched: 9. Per germline, CDR1 SEHNR and CDR2 FQNEAQ (reference sequence). In DNA, the CDR3 is TGTGCCAGCAGCCCAAGCACCACAGGGGCCCTCCACTTT. This gives the protein CASSPSTTGALHF.

This clonotype has ten or more counts. V gene TRBV5-1 combines with J gene TRBJ2-3; 7 bases align to TRBD1. Germline V gene lookup returns CDR1 SGHRS and CDR2 YFSETQ. There are 15 residues in the CDR3. The V gene end was trimmed by 0 bases and the J gene end by 6 bases; junction bases not matched to a gene: 7. CDR3 nucleotide sequence: TGCGCCAGCAGCTTGGAAGACAGGGTCGGGGATACGCAGTATTTT. Encoded protein: CASSLEDRVGDTQYF.

This sequence joins TRBV4-1 and TRBJ2-6; D is unresolved. V lost 2 bases, J lost 0 bases, and 17 bases lay in between. Germline assignment: CDR1 MGHRA and CDR2 YSYEKL. This CDR3 spans 19 amino acids. CDR3 nucleotides: TGCGCCAGCAGCCAATTAAGTAAGGCCACTTTCTCTGGGGCCAACGTCCTGACTTTC. Protein product: CASSQLSKATFSGANVLTF.

This clonotype occurred a few times. This chain joins TRBV3-1 and TRBJ2-5, with 9 positions matching TRBD1. This CDR3 comprises 16 residues. V trimming: 4 bases; J trimming: 5 bases; junction bases outside the gene matches: 11. Germline V lookup: CDR1 LGHDT, CDR2 YNNKEL (reference sequence). The DNA for the CDR3 is TGTGCCAGCAGCCTACCCGGGACAGGGTATGGGGAGACCCAGTACTTC. Translated, it gives CASSLPGTGYGETQYF.

This clonotype has a handful of counts. The chain links TRBV7-2 to TRBJ2-5; 8 nucleotides line up with TRBD2. CDR3 length equals 16 residues. V shed 4 bases and J 4 bases; nucleotides not matched to a gene: 11. Per the germline V gene, CDR1 is SGHTA and CDR2 is FQGNSA. CDR3 nucleotide sequence: TGTGCCAGCAGCTCGCCGGGGGGGGTCCGTCGAGAGACCCAGTACTTC. Protein: CASSSPGGVRRETQYF. The full variable domain, rest sourced from reference TRBV7-2 and TRBJ2-5, is GAGVSQSPSNKVTEKGKDVELRCDPISGHTALYWYRQSLGQGLEFLIYFQGNSAPDKSGLPSDRFSAERTGGSVSTLTIQRTQQEDSAVYLCASSSPGGVRRETQYFGPGTRLLVL.